Reported below is one T cell receptor beta chain. Antigen: not known. The data were taken from a study of vaccination effects on CD4 cells after COVID-19. Study as a whole: Each participant was administered two doses of either the BNT162b2 or the mRNA-1273 vaccine. Samples came from two convalescent patients 16 days and one week before vaccination. For each well, two million PBMC were cultured with about 9.4 IU/ml IL-2 and about 9.1 ug/ml peptides. Whole-study results and caveats: Spike-reactive clones detected post-vaccine in convalescents consisted mainly of new vaccine-induced clones.

Repertoires were generated with immunoSEQ multiplex PCR, while TCRdb's copy carries only in-frame clones and drops some. This table has tens of thousands of clones, about 69% appearing once. Once cultured for approximately ten days, the cells underwent separation to obtain CD4+ T cells. The sample here was CD4+ T cells from PBMCs cultured without peptide, taken before COVID-19 vaccination. This TCR was sampled from a human donor who had a prior SARS-CoV-2 infection.

The CDR3 DNA follows: TGTGCCAGCAGCCAAGATCTTGGCAGGGGTTCTGGAAACACCATATATTTT. It is translated as CASSQDLGRGSGNTIYF. This rearrangement joins TRBV3-1 (or the pseudogene TRBV3-2) to TRBJ1-3; tentatively, D is TRBD1 (6 bases). The CDR3 consists of 17 residues. The ends were cut back, 0 bases at V and 1 base at J, with 13 bases in the middle. The V gene's germline CDR1 is LGHDT and CDR2 YNNKEL (reference sequence).